Each of the 2 T cell receptor beta chains below was sequenced from the same sample in a study of cytomegalovirus exposure and HLA in healthy donors. The study ran its PCR with 60 Vbeta and 13 Jbeta primers. Produced via immunoSEQ multiplex PCR; TCRdb's table is partial and in-frame only. The sample yields about 140,000 clones, about 77% seen once. Sequenced: PBMCs. The receptors were sampled from a female donor in good health and CMV-seronegative.

This clone turned up a few times. DNA of the CDR3: TGTGCCAGCCGCTGGACTAGCGGGACAGATACGCAGTATTTT. It encodes CASRWTSGTDTQYF. The rearrangement links TRBV11-2 to TRBJ2-3, with 11 positions matching TRBD2. CDR1 SGHAT and CDR2 FQNNGV come from the germline V gene. The trim removed 8 bases at V and 3 bases at J, leaving 4 bases unmatched. The CDR3 runs 14 residues.

This clone was seen just once. This chain uses TRBV12-5 with TRBJ1-1; D gene ambiguous. V gave up 4 bases and J gave up 1 base, with 16 bases separating them. The CDR3 is made up of 16 amino acids. Germline lookup yields CDR1 LGHNT and CDR2 FRNRAP. The CDR3 reads CASGSLNHEANTEAFF. CDR3 DNA: TGTGCTAGTGGTTCGTTGAATCATGAGGCGAACACTGAAGCTTTCTTT.